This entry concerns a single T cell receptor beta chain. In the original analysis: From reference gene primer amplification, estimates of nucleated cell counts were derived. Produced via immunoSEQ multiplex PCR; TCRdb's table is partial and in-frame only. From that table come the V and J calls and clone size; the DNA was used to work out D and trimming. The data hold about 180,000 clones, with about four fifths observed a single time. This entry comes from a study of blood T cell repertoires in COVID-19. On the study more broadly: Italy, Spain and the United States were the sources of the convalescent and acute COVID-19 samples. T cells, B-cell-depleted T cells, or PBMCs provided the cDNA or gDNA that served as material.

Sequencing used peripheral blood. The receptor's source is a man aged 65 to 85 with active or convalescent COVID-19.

The DNA of the CDR3 is TGTGCCAGCAGTTCTAAAACTAACTATGGCTACACCTTC. Translated, it gives CASSSKTNYGYTF. The chain employs TRBV6-5 and TRBJ1-2; D unclear. Germline V gene data show CDR1 as MNHEY and CDR2 as SVGAGI. The CDR3 totals 13 residues. Trimming took off 4 bases at V and 0 bases at J, with 6 bases between the two ends.